Listed here are 5 T cell receptor beta chains from one sample, sequenced in a study of shared clonotypes between healthy human individuals. The data were produced by immunoSEQ multiplex PCR, yet TCRdb's version contains in-frame clones alone and is incomplete. The sample has roughly 720,000 clones, roughly 87% seen once. Sample: memory CD8+ T cells from PBMCs. Indicated subset: CD45RO+ cells pooled with CCR7-negative TemRA cells. These receptors all stem from a young man in good health. Some clones in this sample may be carry-over from other donors' samples.

The chain links TRBV6-5 to TRBJ2-5; perhaps TRBD1 as D (6 bases). Trimming pared 8 bases from V and 5 bases from J, leaving 18 bases between. Germline V CDR1 and CDR2: MNHEY, SVGAGI. The CDR3 consists of 14 residues. This chain's CDR3 is CASPNPRGKETQYF. The CDR3 DNA sequence: TGTGCCAGCCCCAACCCCAGGGGTAAGGAGACCCAGTACTTC.

This clone came up a few times. The chain uses TRBV5-4 and TRBJ1-1; the match to TRBD1 covers 9 bases. Germline V gives CDR1 SGHNT, CDR2 YYREEE (reference sequence). The CDR3 contains 16 residues. The V segment lost 2 bases and the J segment 5 bases; nucleotides outside the gene matches: 10. The CDR3 spells CASSFLKGQGGTEAFF. The CDR3 region has the DNA TGTGCCAGCAGCTTCCTCAAGGGACAGGGAGGAACTGAAGCTTTCTTT. Complete variable domain (other parts from reference TRBV5-4 and TRBJ1-1): ETGVTQSPTHLIKTRGQQVTLRCSSQSGHNTVSWYQQALGQGPQFIFQYYREEENGRGNFPPRFSGLQFPNYSSELNVNALELDDSALYLCASSFLKGQGGTEAFFGQGTRLTVV.

The rearrangement uses TRBV6-6 and TRBJ1-1; TRBD1 aligns across 8 bases. The CDR3 runs to 15 residues. The junction had 9 bases not matched to a gene; V was cut back by 6 bases and J by 3 bases. The V gene's germline CDR1 is MNHNY and CDR2 SVGAGI (reference sequence). CDR3 loop: CASRPGGGGDTEAFF. The CDR3 nucleotides read TGTGCCAGCAGACCAGGGGGCGGGGGTGACACTGAAGCTTTCTTT.

This chain uses TRBV6-5 with TRBJ1-2, with TRBD1 matching 7 bases. From germline, CDR1 is MNHEY and CDR2 SVGAGI. V gave up 4 bases and J gave up 0 bases; unmatched junction bases: 8. This CDR3 comprises 16 residues. Here the CDR3 reads CASSSRTGRANYGYTF. Written as DNA, the CDR3 is TGTGCCAGCAGTTCCCGGACAGGCAGAGCTAACTATGGCTACACCTTC.

The rearrangement joins TRBV4-2 to TRBJ1-1; weak D call: TRBD1 (6 bases). V was pared by 5 bases and J by 8 bases, with 12 bases between. Per the germline V gene, CDR1 is LGHNA and CDR2 is YNFKEQ. This CDR3 has 12 amino acids. CDR3 amino acids: CASSDTGAEAFF. CDR3 bases: TGTGCCAGCAGCGATACGGGGGCGGAAGCTTTCTTT.